A single sample is the source of the 4 T cell receptor beta chains below, sequenced in a study of CD8+ T cells in alopecia areata. The treatment here: oral pan-JAK inhibitor, 5-10 mg twice daily. Once RNA had been extracted, it was reverse transcribed into cDNA to act as the sequencing template. Produced via immunoSEQ multiplex PCR; TCRdb's table is partial and in-frame only. The table lists approximately 180,000 clones, approximately 67% of them singletons. Sample: CD4+ T cells sorted from blood, taken around week 47, from a patient treated with tofacitinib. The receptors shown here come from a human donor with alopecia areata.

The chain employs TRBV5-1 and TRBJ2-3; the D call may be TRBD1 or TRBD2 (5 bases each). The V gene lost 0 bases and the J gene lost 0 bases, with 8 bases spanning the gap. The CDR3 covers 15 residues. Germline V gene data show CDR1 as SGHRS and CDR2 as YFSETQ. In nucleotides, the CDR3 is TGCGCCAGCAGCTTGGTCGGGGCGAGCACAGATACGCAGTATTTT. Its translation is CASSLVGASTDTQYF.

This clone was counted at least ten times. The rearrangement links TRBV30 to TRBJ2-3; 7 bases agree with TRBD2. The length of the CDR3 is 15 residues. The trim removed 2 bases at V and 3 bases at J, leaving 8 bases unmatched. Germline CDR1 GTSNPN, CDR2 SVGIG (reference sequence). The CDR3: CAWSSFGGGTDTQYF. CDR3 sequence (DNA): TGTGCCTGGAGTTCCTTCGGCGGGGGTACAGATACGCAGTATTTT.

The chain uses TRBV5-1 and TRBJ2-2; a weak D match, TRBD1 (6 bases). Germline lookup yields CDR1 SGHRS and CDR2 YFSETQ. The CDR3 loop spans 15 amino acids. V gave up 4 bases and J gave up 5 bases, with 15 bases separating them. The CDR3 sequence is CASSQRTDSTGELFF. CDR3 bases: TGCGCCAGCAGCCAGAGGACAGATTCAACCGGGGAGCTGTTTTTT.

This clone has a single count. The chain is built from TRBV5-1 and TRBJ2-1; a weak D match, TRBD2 (5 bases). The CDR3 has 15 residues. Looked up from germline, CDR1 is SGHRS and CDR2 is YFSETQ. Trimming left V 2 bases short and J 6 bases short, with 15 bases between. The CDR3 reads CASSLTAANGNEQFF. CDR3 coding DNA: TGCGCCAGCAGCTTAACAGCGGCGAATGGCAATGAGCAGTTCTTC.